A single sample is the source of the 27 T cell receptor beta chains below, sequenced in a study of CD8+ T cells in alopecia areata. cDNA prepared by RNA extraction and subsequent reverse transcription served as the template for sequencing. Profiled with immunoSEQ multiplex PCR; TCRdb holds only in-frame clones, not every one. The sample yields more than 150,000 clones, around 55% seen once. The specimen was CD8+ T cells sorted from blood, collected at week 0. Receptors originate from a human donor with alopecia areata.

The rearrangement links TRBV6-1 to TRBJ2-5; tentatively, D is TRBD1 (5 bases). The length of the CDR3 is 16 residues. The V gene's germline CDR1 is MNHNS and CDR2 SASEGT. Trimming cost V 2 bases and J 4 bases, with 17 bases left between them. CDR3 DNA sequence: TGTGCCAGCAGTGAAAGAGCTGGGGCCTCTCTAGAGACCCAGTACTTC. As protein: CASSERAGASLETQYF.

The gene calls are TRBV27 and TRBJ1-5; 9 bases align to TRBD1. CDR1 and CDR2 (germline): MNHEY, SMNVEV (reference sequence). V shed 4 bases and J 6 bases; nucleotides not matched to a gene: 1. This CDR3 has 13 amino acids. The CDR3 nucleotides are TGTGCCAGCAGTTCGGGACAGGGTCAGCCCCAGCATTTT. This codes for CASSSGQGQPQHF.

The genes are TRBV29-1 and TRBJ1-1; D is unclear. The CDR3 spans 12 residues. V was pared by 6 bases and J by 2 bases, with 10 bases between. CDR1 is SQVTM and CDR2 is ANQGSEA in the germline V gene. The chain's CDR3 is CSVQYGNTEAFF. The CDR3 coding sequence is TGCAGCGTCCAGTACGGTAACACTGAAGCTTTCTTT.

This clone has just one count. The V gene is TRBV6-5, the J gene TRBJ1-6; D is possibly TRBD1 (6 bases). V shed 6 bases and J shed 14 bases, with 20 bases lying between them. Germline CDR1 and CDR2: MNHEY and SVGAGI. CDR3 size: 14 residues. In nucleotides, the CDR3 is TGTGCCAGCAGCTCCGACAGGCCAGCGGTTGCCCTCCACTTT. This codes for CASSSDRPAVALHF.

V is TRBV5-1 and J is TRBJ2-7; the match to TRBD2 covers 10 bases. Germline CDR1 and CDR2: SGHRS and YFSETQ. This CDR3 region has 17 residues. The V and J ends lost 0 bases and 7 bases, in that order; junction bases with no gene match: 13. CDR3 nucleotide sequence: TGCGCCAGCAGCTTGGAATCTCTAGCGGGGGCTCGGGATGAGCAGTACTTC. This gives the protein CASSLESLAGARDEQYF.

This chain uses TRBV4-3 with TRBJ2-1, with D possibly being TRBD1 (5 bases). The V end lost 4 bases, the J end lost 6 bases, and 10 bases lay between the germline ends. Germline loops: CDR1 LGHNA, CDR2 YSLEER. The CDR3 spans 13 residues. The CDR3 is CASSPSRANEQFF. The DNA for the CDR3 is TGCGCCAGCAGCCCGAGCAGGGCCAATGAGCAGTTCTTC.

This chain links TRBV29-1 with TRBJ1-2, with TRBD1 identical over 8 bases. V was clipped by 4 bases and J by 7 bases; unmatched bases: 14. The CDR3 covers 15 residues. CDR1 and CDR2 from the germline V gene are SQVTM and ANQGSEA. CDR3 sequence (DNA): TGCAGCGTTGTAACGGGACAGGCGACCTTCGTTGGCTACACCTTC. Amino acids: CSVVTGQATFVGYTF.

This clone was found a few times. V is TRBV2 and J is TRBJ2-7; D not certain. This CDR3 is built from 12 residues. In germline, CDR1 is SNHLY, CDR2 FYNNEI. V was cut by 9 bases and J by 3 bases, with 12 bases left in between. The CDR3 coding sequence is TGTGCCAGTCTTCACACCCACTACGAGCAGTACTTC. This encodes CASLHTHYEQYF.

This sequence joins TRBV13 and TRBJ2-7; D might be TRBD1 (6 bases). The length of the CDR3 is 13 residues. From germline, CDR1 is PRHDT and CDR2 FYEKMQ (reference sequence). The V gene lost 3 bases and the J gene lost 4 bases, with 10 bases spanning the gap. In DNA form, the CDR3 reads TGTGCCAGCAGCTTCCTACAGGGTTACGAGCAGTACTTC. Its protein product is CASSFLQGYEQYF.

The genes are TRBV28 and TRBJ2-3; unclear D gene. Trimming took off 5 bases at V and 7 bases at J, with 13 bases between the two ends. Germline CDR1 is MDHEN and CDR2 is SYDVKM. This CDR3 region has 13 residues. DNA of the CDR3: TGTGCCAGCAGTCCTCCTGGGGTGCATACGCAGTATTTT. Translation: CASSPPGVHTQYF.

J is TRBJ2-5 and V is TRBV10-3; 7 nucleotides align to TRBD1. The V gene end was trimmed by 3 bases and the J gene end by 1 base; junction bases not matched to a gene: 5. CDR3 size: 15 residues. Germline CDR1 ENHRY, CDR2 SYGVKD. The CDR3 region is CAISEVQGIQETQYF. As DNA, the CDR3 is TGTGCCATCAGTGAAGTACAGGGGATCCAAGAGACCCAGTACTTC.

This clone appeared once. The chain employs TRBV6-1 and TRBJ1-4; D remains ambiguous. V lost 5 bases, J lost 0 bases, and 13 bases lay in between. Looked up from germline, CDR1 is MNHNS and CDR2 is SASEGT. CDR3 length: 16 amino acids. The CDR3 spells CASSKDPIATNEKLFF. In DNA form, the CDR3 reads TGTGCCAGCAGTAAAGATCCGATTGCAACTAATGAAAAACTGTTTTTT.

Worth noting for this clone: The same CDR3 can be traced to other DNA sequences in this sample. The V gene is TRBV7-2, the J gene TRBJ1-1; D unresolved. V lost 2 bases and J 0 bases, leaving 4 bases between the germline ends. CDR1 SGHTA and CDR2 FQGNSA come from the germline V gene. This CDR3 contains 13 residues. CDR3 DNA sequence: TGTGCCAGCAGCTTATATGTGAACACTGAAGCTTTCTTT. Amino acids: CASSLYVNTEAFF.

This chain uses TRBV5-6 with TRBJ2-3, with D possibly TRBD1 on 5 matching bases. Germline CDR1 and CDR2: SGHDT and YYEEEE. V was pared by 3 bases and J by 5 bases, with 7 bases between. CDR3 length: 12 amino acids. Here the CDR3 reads CASSYQGDTQYF. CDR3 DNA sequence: TGTGCCAGCAGCTACCAGGGAGATACGCAGTATTTT.

The CDR3 DNA reads as TGTGCCTGGAGTGTAGTGGCGGACCACACTGAAGCTTTCTTT. Translating gives CAWSVVADHTEAFF. The chain employs TRBV30 and TRBJ1-1, with D hard to call. The germline gives CDR1 GTSNPN, CDR2 SVGIG (reference sequence). Trimming left V 0 bases short and J 3 bases short, with 11 bases between. The CDR3 is 14 residues long.

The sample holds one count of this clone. The CDR3 DNA reads as TGTGCCTGGAGTTTCGAGAGCTCCTATAATTCACCCCTCCACTTT. This codes for CAWSFESSYNSPLHF. The J gene is TRBJ1-6, the V gene TRBV30; D is unclear. From germline, CDR1 is GTSNPN and CDR2 SVGIG (reference sequence). V shed 2 bases and J shed 0 bases, with 8 bases lying between them. This CDR3 region has 15 residues. Supplemented by reference TRBV30 and TRBJ1-6, the full variable domain reads SQTIHQWPATLVQPVGSPLSLECTVEGTSNPNLYWYRQAAGRGLQLLFYSVGIGQISSEVPQNLSASRPQDRQFILSSKKLLLSDSGFYLCAWSFESSYNSPLHFGNGTRLTVT.

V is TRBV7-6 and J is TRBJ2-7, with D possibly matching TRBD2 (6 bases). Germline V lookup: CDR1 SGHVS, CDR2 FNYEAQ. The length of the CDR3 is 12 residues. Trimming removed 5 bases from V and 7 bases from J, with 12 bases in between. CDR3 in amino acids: CASSPRGEEQYF. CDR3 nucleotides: TGTGCCAGCAGCCCCCGCGGGGAGGAGCAGTACTTC.

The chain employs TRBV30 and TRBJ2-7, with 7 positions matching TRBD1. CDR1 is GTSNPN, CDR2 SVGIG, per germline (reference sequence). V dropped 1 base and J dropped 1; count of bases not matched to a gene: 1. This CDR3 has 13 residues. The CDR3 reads CAWSGDSSYEQYF. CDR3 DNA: TGTGCCTGGAGTGGGGACAGTTCCTACGAGCAGTACTTC.

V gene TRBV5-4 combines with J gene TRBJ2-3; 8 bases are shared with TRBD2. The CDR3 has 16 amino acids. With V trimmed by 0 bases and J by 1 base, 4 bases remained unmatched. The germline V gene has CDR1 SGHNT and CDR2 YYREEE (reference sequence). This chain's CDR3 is CASSLDGSGGTDTQYF. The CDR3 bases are TGTGCCAGCAGCTTGGATGGTAGCGGGGGCACAGATACGCAGTATTTT.

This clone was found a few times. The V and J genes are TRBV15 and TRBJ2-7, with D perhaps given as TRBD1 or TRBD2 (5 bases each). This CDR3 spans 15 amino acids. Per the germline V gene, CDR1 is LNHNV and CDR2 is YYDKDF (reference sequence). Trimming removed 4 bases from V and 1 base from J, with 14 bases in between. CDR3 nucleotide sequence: TGTGCCACCAGCAAAGGGGTCGGGGTATCCTACGAGCAGTACTTC. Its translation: CATSKGVGVSYEQYF.

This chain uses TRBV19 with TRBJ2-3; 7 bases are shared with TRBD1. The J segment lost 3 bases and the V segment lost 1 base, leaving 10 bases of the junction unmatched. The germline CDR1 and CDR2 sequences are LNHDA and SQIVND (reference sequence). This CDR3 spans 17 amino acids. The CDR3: CASSIVPTGRRTDTQYF. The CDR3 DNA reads TGTGCCAGTAGTATAGTCCCGACAGGGAGACGGACAGATACGCAGTATTTT.

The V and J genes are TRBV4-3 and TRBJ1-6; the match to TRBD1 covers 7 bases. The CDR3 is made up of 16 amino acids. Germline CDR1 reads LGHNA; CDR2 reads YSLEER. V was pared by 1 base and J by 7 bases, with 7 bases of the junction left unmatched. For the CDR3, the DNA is TGCGCCAGCAGCCAAGTCCACAGGGGCTCGAATTCACCCCTCCACTTT. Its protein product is CASSQVHRGSNSPLHF.

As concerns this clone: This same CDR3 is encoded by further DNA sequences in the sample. CDR3 sequence: CASSLVDRMNTEAFF. The DNA for the CDR3 is TGTGCCAGCAGCTTAGTGGACAGGATGAACACTGAAGCTTTCTTT. The gene calls are TRBV7-8 and TRBJ1-1; TRBD1 agrees at 7 bases. With 1 base clipped from V and 0 bases from J, the junction kept 2 bases outside the gene matches. Germline V gene data show CDR1 as SGHVS and CDR2 as FQNEAQ. The CDR3 contains 15 residues. The full variable domain, in which reference TRBV7-8 and TRBJ1-1 provide the parts outside the CDR3, is GAGVSQSPRYKVAKRGQDVALRCDPISGHVSLFWYQQALGQGPEFLTYFQNEAQLDKSGLPSDRFFAERPEGSVSTLKIQRTQQEDSAVYLCASSLVDRMNTEAFFGQGTRLTVV.

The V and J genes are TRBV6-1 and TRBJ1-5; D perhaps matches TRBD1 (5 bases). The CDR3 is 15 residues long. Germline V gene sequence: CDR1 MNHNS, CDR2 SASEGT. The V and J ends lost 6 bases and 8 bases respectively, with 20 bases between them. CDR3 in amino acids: CASRLFRTQDEPQHF. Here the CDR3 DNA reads TGTGCCAGCAGGTTATTCCGGACACAAGATGAGCCCCAGCATTTT.

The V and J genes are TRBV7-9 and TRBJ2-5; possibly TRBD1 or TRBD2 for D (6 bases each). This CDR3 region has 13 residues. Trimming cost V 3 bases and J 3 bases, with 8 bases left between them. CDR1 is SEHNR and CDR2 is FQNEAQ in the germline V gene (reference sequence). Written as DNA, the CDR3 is TGTGCCAGCAGCTTGAGGGGGGAAGAGACCCAGTACTTC. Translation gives CASSLRGEETQYF.

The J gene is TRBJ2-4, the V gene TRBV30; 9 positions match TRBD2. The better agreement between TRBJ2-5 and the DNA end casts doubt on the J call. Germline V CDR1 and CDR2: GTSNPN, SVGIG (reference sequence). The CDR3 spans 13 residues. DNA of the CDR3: TGTGCCTGGAGTGAGGGAGCGGGGGGGACCCAGTACTTC. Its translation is CAWSEGAGGTQYF.

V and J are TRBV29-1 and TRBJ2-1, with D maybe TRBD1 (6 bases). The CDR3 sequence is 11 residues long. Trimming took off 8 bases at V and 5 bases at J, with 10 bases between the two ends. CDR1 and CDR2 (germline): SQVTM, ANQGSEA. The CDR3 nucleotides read TGCAGCTCCCAGGGGAACAATGAGCAGTTCTTC. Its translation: CSSQGNNEQFF.